These 15 T cell receptor beta chains were all obtained from the same sample, sequenced in a study of blood T cells in healthy people across ages. Primers used in a second PCR of about 7 to 12 cycles were a sample-barcoded 5' primer and a J-beta primer mix. TCRdb processed the 5' RACE reads anew with MiXCR; each CDR3 protein has one entry. The table includes hundreds of thousands of distinct CDR3 sequences, around two fifths detected once. The sequenced material came from blood. The receptors were sampled from a man between 60 and 75 years old in good health.

The table lists this clonotype with many counts. The V gene is TRBV7-9, the J gene TRBJ2-7; D might be TRBD2 (5 bases). CDR1 SEHNR and CDR2 FQNEAQ come from the germline V gene (reference sequence). The CDR3 runs 15 residues. V gave up 1 base and J gave up 0 bases, with 10 bases separating them. DNA for the CDR3: TGTGCCAGCAGCTTAGGATCAGGAGGCTCCTACGAGCAGTACTTC. This translates into CASSLGSGGSYEQYF.

The chain recombines TRBV9 with TRBJ2-3; TRBD2 might be the D (5 bases). Germline V gives CDR1 SGDLS, CDR2 YYNGEE. V was cut by 0 bases and J by 1 base, with 18 bases left in between. This CDR3 region has 18 residues. The CDR3 coding sequence is TGTGCCAGCAGCGTAGGATTGGGGTGGCGGCGGGGCACAGATACGCAGTATTTT. As protein: CASSVGLGWRRGTDTQYF.

This clonotype was seen a handful of times. The chain is built from TRBV7-2 and TRBJ2-7; D is unclear. Germline V gives CDR1 SGHTA, CDR2 FQGNSA. The CDR3 extends over 13 amino acids. The V gene lost 7 bases and the J gene lost 1 base, with 11 bases spanning the gap. CDR3 amino acids: CASTGTESYEQYF. DNA of the CDR3: TGTGCCAGCACGGGTACAGAGTCCTACGAGCAGTACTTC.

This chain joins TRBV7-2 and TRBJ2-4; TRBD2 aligns across 11 bases. The trim removed 3 bases at V and 0 bases at J, leaving 1 base unmatched. This CDR3 is 16 amino acids long. Germline-derived CDR1 and CDR2 are SGHTA and FQGNSA. As DNA, the CDR3 is TGTGCCAGCAGCTTTGGGACTAGCGGAGCCAAAAACATTCAGTACTTC. It codes for CASSFGTSGAKNIQYF.

The chain links TRBV5-5 to TRBJ1-1; D not resolved. CDR1 is SGHKS and CDR2 is YYEKEE in the germline V gene (reference sequence). The germline V and J ends were trimmed by 0 bases and 11 bases, with 11 bases remaining between them. There are 12 residues in the CDR3. CDR3 in DNA: TGTGCCAGCAGCTTGGTGCTCATTGGGGCTTTCTTT. Its protein product is CASSLVLIGAFF.

A remark on this clonotype: This may arise from a read error, as a much more abundant clone is one base away. The chain has TRBV3-1 and TRBJ2-1, with 14 bases lining up with TRBD2. This CDR3 region has 16 residues. The germline gives CDR1 LGHDT, CDR2 YNNKEL (reference sequence). The CDR3 here is CAGSARLAGGRNEQFF. The CDR3 region has the DNA TGTGCCGGCAGCGCTAGACTAGCGGGGGGGCGAAATGAGCAGTTCTTC.

The V gene is TRBV20-1, the J gene TRBJ2-3; D not certain. V lost 3 bases to trimming and J lost 0 bases, with 10 bases between them. The V gene's germline CDR1 is DFQATT and CDR2 SNEGSKA (reference sequence). The CDR3 has 14 residues. The CDR3 DNA is TGCAGTGCTAGTGGCGAATCTAGCACAGATACGCAGTATTTT. It yields the protein CSASGESSTDTQYF.

The rearrangement joins TRBV5-5 to TRBJ2-4, with 7 bases identical to TRBD1. Matching the DNA end better, TRBJ2-7 makes the J call doubtful. Germline V lookup: CDR1 SGHKS, CDR2 YYEKEE (reference sequence). CDR3 length: 16 amino acids. The CDR3: CASSFDSGTATYEQYF. The CDR3 DNA reads as TGTGCCAGCAGCTTCGACTCCGGGACAGCAACCTACGAGCAGTACTTC.

This clonotype was observed a few times. The V and J genes are TRBV6-2 or TRBV6-3 and TRBJ2-7; 9 bases match TRBD1. This CDR3 is 15 amino acids long. Germline CDR1 is MNHEY and CDR2 is SVGEGT. V shed 0 bases, J shed 6 bases, and the junction held 6 bases outside the gene matches. CDR3 protein: CASSYSPTGGSEQYF. CDR3 bases: TGTGCCAGCAGTTACTCACCCACAGGGGGCTCCGAGCAGTACTTC.

The chain recombines TRBV12-3 or TRBV12-4 with TRBJ1-1; unclear D gene. The CDR3 consists of 12 residues. Trimming removed 6 bases from V and 5 bases from J, with 10 bases in between. DNA of the CDR3: TGTGCCAGCAGATATTGGAGGACTGAAGCTTTCTTT. Translated: CASRYWRTEAFF.

In this sample, this clonotype turned up once. The chain is built from TRBV20-1 and TRBJ2-3, with D maybe TRBD2 (5 bases). Trimming cost V 3 bases and J 4 bases, with 17 bases left between them. The CDR3 runs 15 residues. The germline V gene encodes CDR1 DFQATT and CDR2 SNEGSKA (reference sequence). Here the CDR3 reads CSASGVLLGADTQYF. The DNA of the CDR3 is TGCAGTGCTAGCGGGGTTCTACTCGGGGCAGATACGCAGTATTTT.

The chain has TRBV11-2 and TRBJ2-3; D may be TRBD1 or TRBD2 (5 bases each). Germline V lookup: CDR1 SGHAT, CDR2 FQNNGV. The CDR3 extends over 14 amino acids. V shed 4 bases and J shed 9 bases, with 17 bases lying between them. CDR3 DNA: TGTGCCAGCAGCTCCCCCTCCGGGACGGACACGCAGTATTTT. Its protein is CASSSPSGTDTQYF.

V usage is TRBV20-1 and J usage is TRBJ1-2, with D hard to call. Per the germline V gene, CDR1 is DFQATT and CDR2 is SNEGSKA (reference sequence). Between the trimmed V and J ends, which lost 2 bases and 4 bases, there was a span of 8 bases. CDR3 length: 12 residues. The CDR3 bases are TGCAGTGCTAGACCCGGCCTCTATGGCTACACCTTC. It encodes CSARPGLYGYTF.

As concerns this clonotype: This may stem from a read error, because a much larger clone lies one nucleotide away. V gene TRBV28 combines with J gene TRBJ2-5, with D possibly TRBD2 on 5 matching bases. CDR1 is MDHEN and CDR2 is SYDVKM in the germline V gene. V was cut by 6 bases and J by 11 bases, with 25 bases left in between. The length of the CDR3 is 15 residues. DNA of the CDR3: TGTGCCAGCAGCACCTACAGAGGCGGGTACAATGAGCAGTACTTC. This translates into CASSTYRGGYNEQYF.

The chain joins TRBV20-1 to TRBJ2-7; 8 nucleotides line up with TRBD1. CDR1 and CDR2 (germline): DFQATT, SNEGSKA (reference sequence). V trimming: 6 bases; J trimming: 3 bases; junction bases outside the gene matches: 10. The CDR3 length is 14 residues. Written as DNA, the CDR3 is TGCAGTGCGGACAGGGTCTCGGGGTACTACGAGCAGTACTTC. Translating it yields CSADRVSGYYEQYF.